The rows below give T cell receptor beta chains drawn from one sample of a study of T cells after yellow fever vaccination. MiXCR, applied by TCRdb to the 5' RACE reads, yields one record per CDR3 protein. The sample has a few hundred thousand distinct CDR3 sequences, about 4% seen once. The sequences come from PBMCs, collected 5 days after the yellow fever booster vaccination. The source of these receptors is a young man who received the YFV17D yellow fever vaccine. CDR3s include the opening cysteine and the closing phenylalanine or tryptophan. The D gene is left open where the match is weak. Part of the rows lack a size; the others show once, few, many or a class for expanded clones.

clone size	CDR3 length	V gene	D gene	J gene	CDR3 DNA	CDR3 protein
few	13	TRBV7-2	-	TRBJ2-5	TGTGCCAGCAGCGCGACGTACCAAGAGACCCAGTACTTC	CASSATYQETQYF
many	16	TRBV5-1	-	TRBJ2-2	TGCGCCAGCAGCCCCTCTGGCGGGTTCAACACCGGGGAGCTGTTTTTT	CASSPSGGFNTGELFF
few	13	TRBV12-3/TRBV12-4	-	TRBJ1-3	TGTGCCAGCAGTTTTGTTGCTGGAAACACCATATATTTT	CASSFVAGNTIYF
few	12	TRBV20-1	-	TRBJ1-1	TGCAGTGCTAGAGTTGCAAACACTGAAGCTTTCTTT	CSARVANTEAFF
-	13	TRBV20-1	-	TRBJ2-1	TGCAGTGCTAGAGGAGGCAGGGACGAGGAGCAGTTCTTC	CSARGGRDEEQFF
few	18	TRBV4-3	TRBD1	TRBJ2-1	TGCGCCAGCAGCCCGGACAGGGTACAGGGGCTAGGGTACAATGAGCAGTTCTTC	CASSPDRVQGLGYNEQFF
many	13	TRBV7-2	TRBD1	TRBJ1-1	TGTGCCAGCAGCTTAGGGTCGGACAGGGAGGGGGACTTT	CASSLGSDREGDF
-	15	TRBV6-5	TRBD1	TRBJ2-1	TGTGCCAGCAGTAAATACAGGGGGTTGGACAATGAGCAGTTCTTC	CASSKYRGLDNEQFF
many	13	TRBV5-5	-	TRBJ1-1	TGTGCCAGCAGCATGCTGGGGCGGACTGAAGCTTTCTTT	CASSMLGRTEAFF
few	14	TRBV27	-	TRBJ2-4	TGTGCCAGCAGCTCGGGGGTAGCCAAAAACATTCAGTACTTC	CASSSGVAKNIQYF
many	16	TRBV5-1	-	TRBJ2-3	TGCGCCAGCAGCTTGGCCAGCCTGAGCTTCACAGATACGCAGTATTTT	CASSLASLSFTDTQYF
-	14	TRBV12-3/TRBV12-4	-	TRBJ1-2	TGTGCCAGCAGTGGAGTTTGGAGGGCTTATGGCTACACCTTC	CASSGVWRAYGYTF
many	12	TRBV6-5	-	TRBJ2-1	TGTGCCAGCAGTTACGGATCGTATGAGCAGTTCTTC	CASSYGSYEQFF
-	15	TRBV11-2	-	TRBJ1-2	TGTGCCAGCAGCGCAGCGGGACTAGCTAACTATGGCTACACCTTC	CASSAAGLANYGYTF
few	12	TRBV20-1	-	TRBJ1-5	TGCAGCGCGAAGGTCGGGGATCAGCCCCAGCATTTT	CSAKVGDQPQHF
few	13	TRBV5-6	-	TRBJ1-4	TGTGCCAGCAGCTTGAGGGATTCGGGAAAACTGTTTTTT	CASSLRDSGKLFF
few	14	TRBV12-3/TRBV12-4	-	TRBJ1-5	TGTGCCAGCAGCCCCATTGGGGGGTATCAGCCCCAGCATTTT	CASSPIGGYQPQHF
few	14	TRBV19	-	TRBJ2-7	TGTGCCAGTAGTATATCGCCAGGGGACTACGAGCAGTACTTC	CASSISPGDYEQYF
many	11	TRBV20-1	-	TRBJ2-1	TGCAGTGCTAGAAGGGAGGATGAGCAGTTCTTC	CSARREDEQFF
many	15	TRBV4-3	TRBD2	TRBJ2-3	TGCGCCAGCAGCCGAACTAGCGGGCCCGTGGATACGCAGTATTTT	CASSRTSGPVDTQYF
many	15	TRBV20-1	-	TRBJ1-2	TGCAGTGCCAGCCCCCCGGGGGCGATACTCTATGGCTACACCTTC	CSASPPGAILYGYTF
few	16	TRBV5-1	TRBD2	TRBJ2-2	TGCGCCAGCAGCTTACTGCGAGCGGGGGGCACCGGGGAGCTGTTTTTT	CASSLLRAGGTGELFF
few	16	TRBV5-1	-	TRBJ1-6	TGCGCCAGCAGCTTGGTCCCCCCCGGCTCGGGCCCACCCCTCCACTTT	CASSLVPPGSGPPLHF
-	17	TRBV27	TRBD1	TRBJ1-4	TGTGCCAGCAGTTTACCGGATCTTACAGGGGCAGATGAAAAACTGTTTTTT	CASSLPDLTGADEKLFF
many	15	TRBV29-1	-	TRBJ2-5	TGCAGCGTCCCATACTCACGACTACCAGGTGGGGCCCAGTACTTC	CSVPYSRLPGGAQYF
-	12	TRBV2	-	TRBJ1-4	TGTGCCAGCAGTGACGCTAATGAAAAACTGTTTTTT	CASSDANEKLFF
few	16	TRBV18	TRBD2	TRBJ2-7	TGTGCCAGCTCACCGACTGAAGGGACTAGCGTTTACGAGCAGTACTTC	CASSPTEGTSVYEQYF
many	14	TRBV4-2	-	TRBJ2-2	TGTGCCAGCAGCCAAGAGGATGACCCCGGGGAGCTGTTTTTT	CASSQEDDPGELFF
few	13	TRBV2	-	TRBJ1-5	TGTGCCAGCAGTGTCGGCGGTTGGGAGCCCCAGCATTTT	CASSVGGWEPQHF
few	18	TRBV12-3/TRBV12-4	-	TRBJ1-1	TGTGCCAGCAGTTTAGCGCTCGGGGGCGGCGGCATTAACACTGAAGCTTTCTTT	CASSLALGGGGINTEAFF
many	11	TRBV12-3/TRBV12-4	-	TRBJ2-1	TGTGCCAGCAGTGGACTATATGAGCAGTTCTTC	CASSGLYEQFF
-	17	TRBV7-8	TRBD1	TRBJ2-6	TGTGCCAGCAGCTCAGCCGGGACAGTCTCTGGGGCCAACGTCCTGACTTTC	CASSSAGTVSGANVLTF
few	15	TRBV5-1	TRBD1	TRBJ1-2	TGCGCCAGCAGCCCTTCCGGACAGGGTTCGTATGGCTACACCTTC	CASSPSGQGSYGYTF
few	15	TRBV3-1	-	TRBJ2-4	TGTGCCAGCAGCCCCGCCTCGGGGGGCGCAATCATTCAGTACTTC	CASSPASGGAIIQYF
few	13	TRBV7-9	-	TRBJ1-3	TGTGCCAGCCGGGCCAAAGATGGAAACACCATATATTTT	CASRAKDGNTIYF
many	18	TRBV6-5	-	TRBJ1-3	TGTGCCAGCAGTTACTCGGGGCGATGGGATTTCACCGGAAACACCATATATTTT	CASSYSGRWDFTGNTIYF
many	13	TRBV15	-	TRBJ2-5	TGTGCCACCAGCAGCGGACTAATGGAGACCCAGTACTTC	CATSSGLMETQYF
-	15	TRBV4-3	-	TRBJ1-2	TGCGCCAGCAGCCAAGAAACGGCCACTAACTATGGCTACACCTTC	CASSQETATNYGYTF
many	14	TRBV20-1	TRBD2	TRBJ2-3	TGCAGTGCTATACTAGCGGGGGGCACAGATACGCAGTATTTT	CSAILAGGTDTQYF
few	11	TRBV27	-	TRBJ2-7	TGTGCCACCGGTTTAGGGTACGAGCAGTACTTC	CATGLGYEQYF
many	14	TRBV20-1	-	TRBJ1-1	TGCAGTGCTAGCGGGAATGAGGGGAACACTGAAGCTTTCTTT	CSASGNEGNTEAFF
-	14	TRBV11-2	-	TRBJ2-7	TGTGCCAGCAGCTTAAACACAGGAGCCTACGAGCAGTACTTC	CASSLNTGAYEQYF
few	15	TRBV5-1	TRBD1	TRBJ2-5	TGCGCCAGCAGCGTTTCCGGGACAGGGAGAGAGACCCAGTACTTC	CASSVSGTGRETQYF